This T cell receptor beta chain was observed in a study of Graves' ophthalmopathy and Graves' hyperthyroidism. Concerning this clonotype: Its specificity is unknown.

TCR beta CDR3 regions were amplified from RNA transcripts. HTBI primers were employed in first-round RT-PCR, then a second-round multiplex PCR followed. Each CDR3 protein gets one entry after TCRdb re-called the multiplex PCR reads with MiXCR. The sample includes around 170,000 distinct CDR3 sequences, 37% seen only once; the top ten take 4.5% to 6%. Every ophthalmopathy donor presented moderate-to-severe activity, CAS ≥3, NOSPECS ≥4 and duration under 3 months. A diagnosis was made from clinical symptoms together with serum thyroxine, TRAb, thyroid ultrasound and orbital computed tomography. Notes on the study in general: The model flagged ophthalmopathy progression at about 71% sensitivity and less than 75% specificity.

V lost 4 bases to trimming and J lost 0 bases, with 13 bases between them. The CDR3 runs 15 residues. Germline V lookup: CDR1 MNHEY, CDR2 SVGEGT. The source of this sequence is a woman aged 40 to 50 with Graves' ophthalmopathy. The sample consisted of peripheral blood. The chain couples TRBV6-2 or TRBV6-3 to TRBJ2-7, with a tentative D call TRBD2 (5 bases). The CDR3, as DNA: TGTGCCAGCAGTTCCCTGGGAGTAAGCTCCTACGAGCAGTACTTC. It translates to CASSSLGVSSYEQYF.